Below, 32 T cell receptor beta chains from the same sample are listed, as sequenced in a study of Graves' ophthalmopathy and Graves' hyperthyroidism. The TCR beta CDR3 regions underwent amplification from RNA transcripts. RT-PCR in the first round used HTBI primers; a second-round multiplex PCR followed. TCRdb processed the multiplex PCR reads anew with MiXCR; each CDR3 protein has one entry. The sample has about 660,000 distinct CDR3 sequences, 35% to 45% seen once. The specimen sequenced was peripheral blood. These receptors were taken from an adult man with Graves' ophthalmopathy.

This clonotype was counted many times. The J gene is TRBJ1-2, the V gene TRBV7-2; D unclear. Germline assignment: CDR1 SGHTA and CDR2 FQGNSA. The CDR3 is made up of 13 amino acids. Between the trimmed V and J ends, which lost 2 bases and 2 bases, there was a span of 6 bases. The CDR3, as DNA: TGTGCCAGCAGCTTAAGGCTAAACTATGGCTACACCTTC. Its protein is CASSLRLNYGYTF.

Concerning this clonotype itself: The junction differs from germline at one of its ends, possibly a read error. The chain is built from TRBV7-2 and TRBJ2-5, with D maybe TRBD2 (5 bases). This CDR3 has 15 amino acids. The germline V gene has CDR1 SGHTA and CDR2 FQGNSA. The CDR3: CASRLALADGETQYF. In nucleotides, the CDR3 is TGTGCCAGCCGCTTGGCCCTAGCTGACGGAGAGACCCAGTACTTC.

This clonotype was counted at least ten times. V usage is TRBV12-3 or TRBV12-4 and J usage is TRBJ1-2, with D uncertain. CDR3 length: 13 amino acids. Trimming pared 8 bases from V and 8 bases from J, leaving 18 bases between. The CDR3 spells CASGFWLETGYTF. CDR3 DNA sequence: TGTGCCAGCGGATTCTGGTTGGAGACGGGCTACACCTTC.

The genes are TRBV10-2 and TRBJ2-5, with D possibly TRBD1 on 5 matching bases. The V gene's germline CDR1 is WSHSY and CDR2 SAAADI. This CDR3 spans 14 amino acids. V was pared by 6 bases and J by 4 bases, with 15 bases between. In DNA form, the CDR3 reads TGCGCCAGCAGCATCCAGGGATCTCCAGAGACCCAGTACTTC. Residues: CASSIQGSPETQYF.

In this sample, this clonotype turned up many times. The rearrangement links TRBV20-1 to TRBJ1-6, with a possible D match to TRBD1 (5 bases). CDR1 is DFQATT, CDR2 SNEGSKA, per germline (reference sequence). The CDR3 loop spans 16 amino acids. V was pared by 2 bases and J by 5 bases, with 16 bases between. This chain's CDR3 is CSARRAGTVDNSPLHF. For the CDR3, the DNA is TGCAGTGCTAGAAGGGCAGGGACGGTAGATAATTCACCCCTCCACTTT.

This clonotype was detected many times. The chain combines TRBV2 with TRBJ1-5; D might be TRBD1 (5 bases). The CDR3 extends over 15 amino acids. The germline CDR1 and CDR2 sequences are SNHLY and FYNNEI. Deletions cut 3 bases from V and 0 bases from J, with 9 bases between. CDR3 bases: TGTGCCAGCAGTGATGGGGCCAATAGCAATCAGCCCCAGCATTTT. It encodes CASSDGANSNQPQHF.

Regarding this clonotype: A read error may explain this, as a much larger clone is one base away. The chain employs TRBV19 and TRBJ1-5; 7 positions match TRBD1. CDR1 is LNHDA and CDR2 is SQIVND in the germline V gene (reference sequence). Trimming cost V 9 bases and J 5 bases; bases outside gene matches: 10. CDR3 size: 14 residues. CDR3 residues: CASQTGFTYQPQHF. The CDR3, as DNA: TGTGCCAGCCAGACAGGGTTTACGTATCAGCCCCAGCATTTT.

There are many counts of this clonotype. The chain couples TRBV2 to TRBJ2-6; unclear D gene. Trimming took 4 bases from V and 0 from J, leaving 7 bases between them. The CDR3 runs 15 residues. Germline V gene sequence: CDR1 SNHLY, CDR2 FYNNEI. The CDR3 loop reads CASSVWGSGANVLTF. As DNA, the CDR3 is TGTGCCAGCAGTGTTTGGGGCTCTGGGGCCAACGTCCTGACTTTC.

This chain connects TRBV29-1 to TRBJ2-7; perhaps TRBD2 as D (5 bases). This CDR3 has 10 residues. Germline CDR1 SQVTM, CDR2 ANQGSEA. Trimming stripped 7 bases from V and 5 bases from J, with 9 bases between. CDR3 coding DNA: TGCAGCGCTAGCTATCACGAGCAGTACTTC. Protein product: CSASYHEQYF.

There are many counts of this clonotype. The genes are TRBV15 and TRBJ1-6; D may be TRBD1 (5 bases). The CDR3 covers 17 residues. The V end was cut by 0 bases, the J end by 0 bases, with 9 bases between. Germline lookup yields CDR1 LNHNV and CDR2 YYDKDF (reference sequence). CDR3: CATSREPDSSYNSPLHF. In DNA, the CDR3 is TGTGCCACCAGCAGAGAACCCGACAGCTCCTATAATTCACCCCTCCACTTT.

This clonotype was observed at least ten times. This rearrangement joins TRBV19 to TRBJ1-6; no clear D gene. Germline loops: CDR1 LNHDA, CDR2 SQIVND (reference sequence). This CDR3 region has 12 residues. Deletions cut 2 bases from V and 8 bases from J, with 4 bases between. The CDR3 DNA follows: TGTGCCAGTAGTATACTCTATTCACCCCTCCACTTT. This codes for CASSILYSPLHF.

CDR3 in amino acids: CASSTTGTGNYGYTF. As DNA, the CDR3 is TGTGCCAGCAGCACCACCGGGACAGGAAACTATGGCTACACCTTC. The V gene is TRBV7-9, the J gene TRBJ1-2, with 8 bases matching TRBD1. The germline V gene encodes CDR1 SEHNR and CDR2 FQNEAQ (reference sequence). V was pared by 5 bases and J by 2 bases, with 7 bases of the junction left unmatched. The CDR3 totals 15 residues.

This chain joins TRBV20-1 and TRBJ1-5; no definite D call. V lost 0 bases and J lost 5, with 11 bases in between. Germline V CDR1 and CDR2: DFQATT, SNEGSKA (reference sequence). CDR3 size: 14 residues. The chain's CDR3 is CSAREILGDQPQHF. CDR3 sequence (DNA): TGCAGTGCTAGAGAAATCTTAGGTGATCAGCCCCAGCATTTT.

The chain employs TRBV19 and TRBJ2-3; D ambiguous. The V end lost 3 bases, the J end lost 0 bases, and 10 bases lay between the germline ends. The CDR3 covers 15 residues. In germline, CDR1 is LNHDA, CDR2 SQIVND (reference sequence). The CDR3 loop reads CASSIAARSTDTQYF. The CDR3 DNA is TGTGCCAGTAGTATCGCGGCAAGGAGCACAGATACGCAGTATTTT.

This clonotype has just one count. The chain has TRBV5-6 and TRBJ2-3; 9 bases are a match to TRBD2. Germline values: CDR1 SGHDT, CDR2 YYEEEE. With V trimmed by 0 bases and J by 3 bases, 8 bases remained unmatched. The CDR3 has 17 amino acids. Written as DNA, the CDR3 is TGTGCCAGCAGCTTGGTTCTCGCGGGGGGGCCGACAGATACGCAGTATTTT. As protein: CASSLVLAGGPTDTQYF.

In its sample, this clonotype was seen many times. The chain employs TRBV18 and TRBJ1-1; 7 nucleotides line up with TRBD1. Trimming took 5 bases from V and 1 from J; bases not matched to a gene: 4. Germline CDR1 reads KGHSH; CDR2 reads LQKENI. CDR3 length equals 14 residues. The CDR3 DNA reads as TGTGCCAGCTCAATGGACAGGACGAACACTGAAGCTTTCTTT. Encoded protein: CASSMDRTNTEAFF.

The V call is TRBV7-8, the J call TRBJ2-7; 12 positions agree with TRBD2. Germline assignment: CDR1 SGHVS and CDR2 FQNEAQ. The V segment lost 8 bases and the J segment 6 bases; nucleotides outside the gene matches: 14. The CDR3 runs 16 residues. The CDR3 sequence: CASLQVRLAGEREQYF. In DNA, the CDR3 is TGTGCCAGCCTTCAGGTGCGACTAGCGGGAGAACGCGAGCAGTACTTC.

The chain links TRBV6-5 to TRBJ1-4; D gene uncertain. This CDR3 is 20 amino acids long. V lost 0 bases, J lost 8 bases, and 28 bases lay in between. Germline CDR1 reads MNHEY; CDR2 reads SVGAGI. CDR3 protein: CASSYSLVGNRALNEEKLFF. The CDR3 nucleotides are TGTGCCAGCAGTTACTCCTTAGTAGGTAACCGAGCACTGAATGAAGAAAAACTGTTTTTT.

This clonotype was found many times. The chain links TRBV29-1 to TRBJ2-5; a weak D match, TRBD1 (6 bases). The V and J ends lost 3 bases and 2 bases respectively, with 10 bases between them. The CDR3 loop spans 13 amino acids. CDR1 is SQVTM and CDR2 is ANQGSEA in the germline V gene. This CDR3 reads CSVDRQAQETQYF. The DNA of the CDR3 is TGCAGCGTTGACAGACAGGCTCAAGAGACCCAGTACTTC.

Concerning this clonotype itself: Possible read error: a much larger clone is one base away. V gene TRBV10-2 combines with J gene TRBJ2-5, with 8 bases fitting TRBD2. The CDR3 loop spans 18 amino acids. V dropped 5 bases and J dropped 5; count of bases not matched to a gene: 19. The germline gives CDR1 WSHSY, CDR2 SAAADI. DNA of the CDR3: TGCGCCAGCAGTTTCCAGCCTAATCTAGCGGGTGCTCTCGAGACCCAGTACTTC. Its translation is CASSFQPNLAGALETQYF.

To note about this clonotype: This sequence may be a read error, since a much larger clone differs from it by one base. V and J are TRBV20-1 and TRBJ2-7; D remains ambiguous. CDR3 length: 13 residues. Germline assignment: CDR1 DFQATT and CDR2 SNEGSKA (reference sequence). The CDR3 loop is CSARSRSSCEQYF. The CDR3 DNA reads TGCAGTGCTAGAAGTAGGTCATCCTGCGAGCAGTACTTC.

The chain is built from TRBV20-1 and TRBJ2-7, with 9 bases aligning to TRBD1. The CDR3 has 13 residues. Germline V gives CDR1 DFQATT, CDR2 SNEGSKA (reference sequence). V was clipped by 1 base and J by 9 bases; unmatched bases: 7. CDR3 sequence (DNA): TGCAGTGCTAGAGCTGGGACAGGGAAGGGGCAGTACTTC. It encodes CSARAGTGKGQYF.

The table lists this clonotype with a few counts. V is TRBV4-2 and J is TRBJ2-5; maybe TRBD2 (5 bases). Trimming shortened V by 0 bases and J by 0 bases, and 11 bases separated the two germline ends. This CDR3 comprises 16 residues. CDR1 is LGHNA, CDR2 YNFKEQ, per germline. The CDR3 DNA reads TGTGCCAGCAGCCAAGATTTGTGGACTTACCAAGAGACCCAGTACTTC. As protein: CASSQDLWTYQETQYF.

This clonotype was detected many times. The chain employs TRBV10-2 and TRBJ1-6; no definite D call. The CDR3 has 16 residues. Germline-derived CDR1 and CDR2 are WSHSY and SAAADI. Deletions cut 2 bases from V and 0 bases from J, with 8 bases between. The CDR3 coding sequence is TGCGCCAGCAGTGAGAACTCGAGCTCCTATAATTCACCCCTCCACTTT. It translates to CASSENSSSYNSPLHF.

The sample holds many counts of this clonotype. This sequence joins TRBV10-3 and TRBJ1-3, with D perhaps TRBD1 (5 bases). CDR3 length equals 15 residues. Germline values: CDR1 ENHRY, CDR2 SYGVKD. V lost 6 bases to trimming and J lost 0 bases, with 12 bases between them. Here the CDR3 reads CAISEGRDSGNTIYF. CDR3 nucleotide sequence: TGTGCCATCAGCGAGGGGAGAGACTCTGGAAACACCATATATTTT.

As for this clonotype: This sequence may be a read error, since a much larger clone differs from it by one base. This chain links TRBV5-1 with TRBJ1-2; 7 bases align to TRBD1. Germline CDR1 reads SGHRS; CDR2 reads YFSETQ. The CDR3 contains 15 residues. V was pared by 2 bases and J by 3 bases, with 7 bases of the junction left unmatched. The CDR3 nucleotides read TGCGCCAGCAGCTTACGGACAGGCCCAGACTATGGCTACACCTTC. Translation gives CASSLRTGPDYGYTF.

This clonotype was seen ten or more times. This rearrangement joins TRBV24-1 to TRBJ1-5; weak D call: TRBD1 (6 bases). The CDR3 totals 19 residues. V lost 4 bases to trimming and J lost 3 bases, with 24 bases between them. The V gene's germline CDR1 is KGHDR and CDR2 SFDVKD. The CDR3 nucleotides read TGTGCCACCAGTGACTACGTGACAGGTAAGGGGGGTTACAATCAGCCCCAGCATTTT. This encodes CATSDYVTGKGGYNQPQHF.

This clonotype showed up many times. The chain links TRBV10-3 to TRBJ1-1, with D possibly TRBD1 on 5 matching bases. Germline CDR1 ENHRY, CDR2 SYGVKD. Deletions cut 7 bases from V and 0 bases from J, with 18 bases between. The CDR3 runs 16 residues. The CDR3 DNA follows: TGTGCCATCAAACACGCAGGGTACGGAATGAACACTGAAGCTTTCTTT. Translated, it gives CAIKHAGYGMNTEAFF.

This clonotype came up many times. This chain uses TRBV25-1 with TRBJ1-4; no definite D call. This CDR3 spans 13 amino acids. V gave up 7 bases and J gave up 6 bases, with 12 bases separating them. The germline V gene has CDR1 MGHDK and CDR2 SYGVNS. The CDR3 spells CASNEQNDEKLFF. DNA for the CDR3: TGTGCCAGCAACGAACAGAATGATGAAAAACTGTTTTTT.

At least ten counts were recorded for this clonotype. CDR3: CASSLRTGGAGGYTF. In DNA form, the CDR3 reads TGTGCCAGCAGTCTTCGAACTGGAGGGGCGGGAGGCTACACCTTC. The chain joins TRBV14 to TRBJ1-2, with D tentatively TRBD1 (5 bases). V was trimmed by 6 bases and J by 8 bases, leaving 22 bases between them. Germline CDR1 is SGHDN and CDR2 is FVKESK. CDR3 length equals 15 residues.

This clonotype was picked up many times. This chain connects TRBV6-1 to TRBJ1-2; D ambiguous. Per the germline V gene, CDR1 is MNHNS and CDR2 is SASEGT. The CDR3 has 12 amino acids. V lost 2 bases and J lost 7, with 8 bases in between. As DNA, the CDR3 is TGTGCCAGCAGTGAATCCTTAATTGGCTACACCTTC. Translating gives CASSESLIGYTF.

This clonotype was counted ten times or more. V gene TRBV10-2 combines with J gene TRBJ2-5, with D possibly matching TRBD2 (5 bases). Germline V gene data show CDR1 as WSHSY and CDR2 as SAAADI. The V end lost 6 bases, the J end lost 3 bases, and 14 bases lay between the germline ends. The CDR3 consists of 14 residues. CDR3 sequence (DNA): TGCGCCAGCAGATCTTCTTCCGGGGAAGAGACCCAGTACTTC. Residues: CASRSSSGEETQYF.